The present T cell receptor (beta chain) was sequenced within a study of sequential checkpoint blockade in melanoma. Turning to the study itself: After both sequences, patients received maintenance nivolumab. DNA from 70 to 95 pretreatment tumor samples underwent TCRβ immunosequencing. General observations from the study: About 30 times likelier clinical benefit followed increased tumor T-cell fraction and clonality.

Clones were sequenced by immunoSEQ multiplex PCR, and TCRdb holds only the in-frame ones, with some missing. The table has over a thousand clones, 20% to 25% seen once. As regards this clone: Its specificity is not known.

Treatment: randomized to nivolumab then ipilimumab (arm A) or the reverse (arm B). The germline V gene has CDR1 GTSNPN and CDR2 SVGIG (reference sequence). V lost 5 bases and J 2 bases, leaving 6 bases between the germline ends. This CDR3 region has 11 residues. The chain carries TRBV30 and TRBJ1-1; D unresolved. This receptor was obtained from a human donor with melanoma. The sequencing used tumor tissue (inferred from file names), collected from a patient given nivolumab and ipilimumab in sequence. CDR3 coding DNA: TGTGCCTGGGTATTCAACACTGAAGCTTTCTTT. This gives the protein CAWVFNTEAFF.